The clone carrying this TCR beta chain showed up many times. Antigen unknown. The sample comes from a study of T cell repertoires in cytomegalovirus infection. As for the study in general: Public TCR beta signatures marked donors with CMV infection and the matching HLA.

Overall study results and limits: Cumulative public TCR beta family frequency identified CMV carriers with the relevant HLA. The ex vivo response was dominated by HLA-C-restricted CMV-specific TCR beta clonotypes.

Trimming stripped 8 bases from V and 0 bases from J, with 8 bases between. This CDR3 has 14 residues. One entry per CDR3 protein results from TCRdb running MiXCR on the reads. The sample shows roughly 76,000 distinct CDR3 sequences, about 3.8% of them seen only once. The origin of this receptor is a human donor in good health (CMV status not recorded). Some clones in this sample may be carry-over from other donors' samples. The chain has TRBV12-3 or TRBV12-4 and TRBJ2-6; D gene unclear. Sequenced sample: PBMCs. The CDR3, as DNA: TGTGCCAGCCTACTCCCCTCTGGGGCCAACGTCCTGACTTTC. Translating gives CASLLPSGANVLTF.